The 17 T cell receptor beta chains presented below share a single source sample, sequenced in a study of blood T cells in healthy people across ages. It was with a sample-barcoded 5' primer and a J-beta primer mix that a second PCR of about 6 to 11 cycles was run. MiXCR, run by TCRdb on the 5' RACE reads, gives a single entry per CDR3 protein. The table shows about 1.8 million distinct CDR3 sequences, with around half occurring only once. Sequences were obtained from blood. These receptors all stem from a middle-aged woman in good health.

CDR3 bases: TGTGCCATCAGTGATCGGACTGAAGCTTTCTTT. Its translation: CAISDRTEAFF. This chain uses TRBV10-3 with TRBJ1-1; D not resolved. V dropped 3 bases and J dropped 5 bases, with 4 bases sitting between them. Germline V gene lookup returns CDR1 ENHRY and CDR2 SYGVKD. This CDR3 contains 11 residues.

This clonotype was seen more than once but under ten times. The chain uses TRBV7-2 and TRBJ2-1, with TRBD2 identical over 8 bases. The CDR3 is 19 residues long. Germline CDR1 is SGHTA and CDR2 is FQGNSA. V lost 4 bases, J lost 0 bases, and 14 bases stayed unmatched. CDR3 region: CASSYPLSGGIPSYNEQFF. The DNA for the CDR3 is TGTGCCAGCAGCTACCCTTTAAGCGGGGGAATACCCTCCTACAATGAGCAGTTCTTC.

V is TRBV9 and J is TRBJ2-3, with 10 bases lining up with TRBD2. Germline V lookup: CDR1 SGDLS, CDR2 YYNGEE. The J segment lost 4 bases and the V segment lost 2 bases, leaving 7 bases of the junction unmatched. This CDR3 contains 16 residues. Here the CDR3 reads CASSVSGGAFSDTQYF. DNA for the CDR3: TGTGCCAGCAGCGTCAGCGGGGGGGCGTTTTCAGATACGCAGTATTTT. The whole variable domain, filled in from reference TRBV9 and TRBJ2-3, reads DSGVTQTPKHLITATGQRVTLRCSPRSGDLSVYWYQQSLDQGLQFLIQYYNGEERAKGNILERFSAQQFPDLHSELNLSSLELGDSALYFCASSVSGGAFSDTQYFGPGTRLTVL.

There are a few counts of this clonotype. The CDR3 DNA follows: TGTGCCACCAGCAGGGGGACAGGGGGCGGATATAGCACAGATACGCAGTATTTT. Translation: CATSRGTGGGYSTDTQYF. V and J are TRBV15 and TRBJ2-3; 12 positions match TRBD1. The CDR3 loop spans 18 amino acids. The V and J ends lost 3 bases and 0 bases, in that order; junction bases with no gene match: 7. The germline V gene encodes CDR1 LNHNV and CDR2 YYDKDF (reference sequence).

The CDR3 bases are TGTGCCAGCAGCTGGGACACCGATGAAAAACTGTTTTTT. As protein: CASSWDTDEKLFF. The genes are TRBV7-9 and TRBJ1-4, with D perhaps TRBD1 (6 bases). The CDR3 consists of 13 residues. CDR1 is SEHNR and CDR2 is FQNEAQ in the germline V gene (reference sequence). Trimming left V 4 bases short and J 6 bases short, with 9 bases between. Complete variable domain (other parts from reference TRBV7-9 and TRBJ1-4): DTGVSQNPRHKITKRGQNVTFRCDPISEHNRLYWYRQTLGQGPEFLTYFQNEAQLEKSRLLSDRFSAERPKGSFSTLEIQRTEQGDSAMYLCASSWDTDEKLFFGSGTQLSVL.

The V call is TRBV12-3 or TRBV12-4, the J call TRBJ2-7; 11 nucleotides agree with TRBD2. The V gene end was trimmed by 7 bases and the J gene end by 4 bases; junction bases not matched to a gene: 6. CDR3 length: 14 amino acids. The CDR3 loop reads CASTPTSGGYEQYF. CDR3 coding DNA: TGTGCCAGCACCCCCACTAGCGGGGGTTACGAGCAGTACTTC.

This chain links TRBV7-2 with TRBJ1-4; TRBD1 matches 8 bases. This CDR3 region has 14 residues. The J segment lost 11 bases and the V segment lost 5 bases, leaving 10 bases of the junction unmatched. CDR1 and CDR2 (germline): SGHTA, FQGNSA. The CDR3 DNA reads TGTGCCAGCAGCCACGGGACAGGAAAGGAGAAACTGTTTTTT. Translating it yields CASSHGTGKEKLFF.

CDR3 in amino acids: CASSFDGGDTQYF. The CDR3, as DNA: TGTGCCAGCAGTTTTGATGGTGGGGATACGCAGTATTTT. V gene TRBV27 combines with J gene TRBJ2-3; D is undetermined. Per germline, CDR1 MNHEY and CDR2 SMNVEV (reference sequence). The CDR3 is 13 residues long. With 3 bases removed from V and 6 bases from J, the gap between germline ends came to 10 bases.

The table lists this clonotype with many counts. At one end, the junction sequence differs from germline, possibly due to a read error. V usage is TRBV5-1 and J usage is TRBJ2-1; D may be TRBD1 (6 bases). The CDR3 contains 12 residues. The germline CDR1 and CDR2 sequences are SGHRS and YFSETQ. CDR3 residues: CASSSQGYEQFF. Written as DNA, the CDR3 is TGTGCCAGCAGTTCTCAGGGGTATGAGCAGTTCTTC.

V usage is TRBV7-2 and J usage is TRBJ2-5, with D tentatively TRBD1 (6 bases). V dropped 0 bases and J dropped 4 bases, with 12 bases sitting between them. This CDR3 spans 15 amino acids. Germline V gives CDR1 SGHTA, CDR2 FQGNSA. For the CDR3, the DNA is TGTGCCAGCAGCTTAGCCCGACAGGCGCTAGAGACCCAGTACTTC. Translating it yields CASSLARQALETQYF.

The chain carries TRBV21-1 and TRBJ2-3. TRBV21-1 is shown as a pseudogene. CDR3 size: 17 residues. This CDR3 is CASSKAGRKKRTDTQYF. The CDR3 coding sequence is TGTGCCAGCAGCAAAGCCGGACGCAAAAAGCGCACAGATACGCAGTATTTT.

This chain joins TRBV6-2 or TRBV6-3 and TRBJ2-3; D perhaps matches TRBD2 (5 bases). CDR3 length equals 17 residues. The ends were cut back, 6 bases at V and 0 bases at J, with 19 bases in the middle. CDR1 and CDR2 from the germline V gene are MNHEY and SVGEGT. The CDR3 region has the DNA TGTGCCAGCAGCCCAACCTGGGGAGAGCCAAGCACAGATACGCAGTATTTT. It encodes CASSPTWGEPSTDTQYF.

The sample holds a few counts of this clonotype. The chain recombines TRBV7-2 with TRBJ2-7, with D hard to call. Trimming left V 4 bases short and J 3 bases short, with 10 bases between. The CDR3 has 13 residues. Germline V gene lookup returns CDR1 SGHTA and CDR2 FQGNSA. CDR3 protein: CASSSRTDYEQYF. CDR3 in DNA: TGTGCCAGCAGCTCCCGGACGGACTACGAGCAGTACTTC.

The chain carries TRBV6-5 and TRBJ2-1; possible D gene TRBD1, 8 bases. The CDR3 has 15 residues. The germline V gene has CDR1 MNHEY and CDR2 SVGAGI. Trimming took off 2 bases at V and 5 bases at J, with 13 bases between the two ends. The CDR3 reads CASSYGQGGNNEQFF. In DNA form, the CDR3 reads TGTGCCAGCAGTTACGGACAGGGAGGGAACAATGAGCAGTTCTTC.

This clonotype was counted many times. This sequence joins TRBV28 and TRBJ2-7, with 10 bases aligning to TRBD1. The junction had 5 bases not matched to a gene; V was cut back by 6 bases and J by 3 bases. Germline V gives CDR1 MDHEN, CDR2 SYDVKM. The CDR3 sequence is 14 residues long. The CDR3 protein is CASSTGTGVYEQYF. The CDR3 bases are TGTGCCAGCAGCACCGGGACAGGGGTCTACGAGCAGTACTTC.

J is TRBJ1-6 and V is TRBV21-1; no DNA check was done on the table's D call, TRBD1. TRBV21-1 is annotated as a pseudogene. This CDR3 is built from 14 residues. CDR3 sequence: CASGKGGGDSPLHF. For the CDR3, the DNA is TGTGCCAGCGGCAAAGGCGGGGGAGATTCACCCCTCCACTTT.

The V call is TRBV28, the J call TRBJ1-4; TRBD1 aligns across 8 bases. CDR3 length: 18 amino acids. From germline, CDR1 is MDHEN and CDR2 SYDVKM. Trimming removed 5 bases from V and 4 bases from J; junction bases left unmatched: 15. The CDR3 DNA follows: TGTGCCAGCAGTCCGGTGGGACAGGATGCCCCCTATAATGAAAAACTGTTTTTT. It yields the protein CASSPVGQDAPYNEKLFF. Full variable domain (outside the CDR3, taken from reference TRBV28 and TRBJ1-4): DVKVTQSSRYLVKRTGEKVFLECVQDMDHENMFWYRQDPGLGLRLIYFSYDVKMKEKGDIPEGYSVSREKKERFSLILESASTNQTSMYLCASSPVGQDAPYNEKLFFGSGTQLSVL.